These 2 T cell receptor beta chains originate from one sample sequenced in a study of cytomegalovirus exposure and HLA in healthy donors. Both 60 Vbeta primers and 13 Jbeta primers went into the PCR. Sequencing was performed with immunoSEQ multiplex PCR; in TCRdb, only in-frame clones are kept and a portion is missing. The sample lists over 150,000 clones; about 80% were seen once. The sequenced material came from PBMCs. The receptors shown here come from a man aged 25 to 40 in good health and CMV-seropositive.

This chain connects TRBV27 to TRBJ2-2; D gene unclear. Trimming stripped 2 bases from V and 2 bases from J, with 9 bases between. This CDR3 comprises 15 residues. Germline assignment: CDR1 MNHEY and CDR2 SMNVEV (reference sequence). Written as DNA, the CDR3 is TGTGCCAGCAGTTTAAATGGCCCTAACACCGGGGAGCTGTTTTTT. Protein: CASSLNGPNTGELFF.

This clone was picked up one time. The chain links TRBV6-1 to TRBJ2-5, with D tentatively TRBD1 (7 bases). In germline, CDR1 is MNHNS, CDR2 SASEGT. This CDR3 contains 14 residues. V was pared by 6 bases and J by 0 bases, with 11 bases between. CDR3 residues: CASSPGGNQETQYF. The CDR3 nucleotides read TGTGCCAGCAGCCCAGGGGGGAACCAAGAGACCCAGTACTTC.